The 29 T cell receptor beta chains below all came from one sample that was sequenced in a study of molecular identifiers for immune sequencing clone quantification. TCRdb re-derived calls from the PCR reads in MiXCR, one entry per CDR3 protein. In the table there are over 70,000 distinct CDR3 sequences, approximately 25% of which are singletons. Sequencing was carried out using naive CD8+ T cells from blood, with Jurkat cell RNA spiked in. As to subset: FACS-sorted CD8+CD4-CCR7+CD45RA+ naive T cells. Receptor source: a human donor in good health. Some libraries in this study had Jurkat cell RNA spiked in.

Concerning this clonotype: A much larger clone differs by one base, so this may be a read error. The CDR3 DNA sequence: TGCGCCAGCATCCTGTACTCTAACCCGGGACAGGGAAAGGCGGATACGCAGTATTTT. The encoded protein is CASILYSNPGQGKADTQYF. The chain carries TRBV4-3 and TRBJ2-3, with 9 bases aligning to TRBD1. Trimming took 7 bases from V and 6 from J; bases not matched to a gene: 23. The germline V gene has CDR1 LGHNA and CDR2 YSLEER. The CDR3 is 19 residues long.

There are many counts of this clonotype. The chain links TRBV19 to TRBJ1-5; 11 positions match TRBD1. The CDR3 consists of 14 residues. Germline lookup yields CDR1 LNHDA and CDR2 SQIVND (reference sequence). Germline trimming cut 7 bases from V and 7 bases from J; bases unmatched to any gene: 6. This CDR3 reads CASKWTGGDQPQHF. The CDR3 DNA is TGTGCCAGTAAGTGGACAGGGGGCGACCAGCCCCAGCATTTT.

This clonotype was found a few times. This chain uses TRBV7-9 with TRBJ2-5; D remains ambiguous. With 1 base removed from V and 8 bases from J, the gap between germline ends came to 8 bases. The V gene's germline CDR1 is SEHNR and CDR2 FQNEAQ (reference sequence). This CDR3 contains 12 residues. The CDR3 sequence is CASSLERGTQYF. The CDR3 DNA follows: TGTGCCAGCAGCTTAGAGCGAGGCACCCAGTACTTC.

Ten or more counts support this clonotype. CDR3 region: CASSLMVTDTQYF. The CDR3 DNA sequence: TGTGCCAGCAGTTTAATGGTCACAGATACGCAGTATTTT. The chain recombines TRBV27 with TRBJ2-3; unclear D gene. This CDR3 is 13 amino acids long. V was pared by 2 bases and J by 2 bases, with 5 bases between. Germline V gene lookup returns CDR1 MNHEY and CDR2 SMNVEV (reference sequence).

As concerns this clonotype: The junction departs from germline at one end; a sequencing error may be responsible. This chain connects TRBV2 to TRBJ2-1; D assignment may be TRBD1 or TRBD2 (5 bases each). Germline CDR1 is SNHLY and CDR2 is FYNNEI. This CDR3 region has 16 residues. The CDR3 sequence: CAGSPWGSAAYNEQFF. As DNA, the CDR3 is TGTGCCGGCAGCCCGTGGGGGTCGGCGGCCTACAATGAGCAGTTCTTC.

The genes are TRBV9 and TRBJ1-1; D is possibly TRBD1 (5 bases). The germline CDR1 and CDR2 sequences are SGDLS and YYNGEE. The CDR3 is 13 residues long. The V end lost 3 bases, the J end lost 2 bases, and 8 bases lay between the germline ends. The CDR3 loop reads CASSGGGNTEAFF. DNA of the CDR3: TGTGCCAGCAGCGGCGGGGGTAACACTGAAGCTTTCTTT.

Turning to this clonotype: Possible read error: a much larger clone is one base away. The chain carries TRBV18 and TRBJ2-3, with no clear D. Germline CDR1 and CDR2: KGHSH and LQKENI. The CDR3 contains 14 residues. The CDR3 DNA reads TGTGCCAGCTCACCCACGGACCGTTGGGATACGCGGTATTTT. Translated, it gives CASSPTDRWDTRYF.

This clonotype was detected once. This clone may be a read error of a much larger clone one base away. CDR3 sequence reads: CASSPRQYEVTGELFF. The CDR3 nucleotides are TGTGCCAGCAGCCCGAGACAGTATGAGGTCACCGGGGAGCTGTTTTTT. The rearrangement links TRBV7-3 to TRBJ2-2, with D maybe TRBD1 (5 bases). The V and J ends lost 5 bases and 4 bases respectively, with 17 bases between them. CDR1 is SGHTA and CDR2 is FQGTGA in the germline V gene. The CDR3 runs to 16 residues. Complete variable domain (other parts from reference TRBV7-3 and TRBJ2-2): GAGVSQTPSNKVTEKGKYVELRCDPISGHTALYWYRQSLGQGPEFLIYFQGTGAADDSGLPNDRFFAVRPEGSVSTLKIQRTERGDSAVYLCASSPRQYEVTGELFFGEGSRLTVL.

This clonotype was found once. A much larger clone sits a single nucleotide away, making a read error possible. The V gene is TRBV11-2, the J gene TRBJ2-1; D gene unclear. CDR1 is SGHAT and CDR2 is FQNNGV in the germline V gene. The CDR3 spans 11 residues. CDR3 loop: CASILTNEQFF. In DNA, the CDR3 is TGTGCCAGCATCTTAACGAATGAGCAGTTCTTC.

As for this clonotype: One end of the junction does not line up with germline, which may come from a read error. The chain is built from TRBV12-3 or TRBV12-4 and TRBJ1-1; a possible D gene is TRBD1 (5 bases). This CDR3 contains 13 residues. In DNA form, the CDR3 reads TGTGCCAGCAGGGTTACAGGATTCTCTGAAGCTCTCTTT. As protein: CASRVTGFSEALF.

This clonotype was detected many times. This chain joins TRBV29-1 and TRBJ2-5; TRBD1 might be the D (5 bases). Per the germline V gene, CDR1 is SQVTM and CDR2 is ANQGSEA. Trimming took off 0 bases at V and 1 base at J, with 15 bases between the two ends. This CDR3 contains 16 residues. CDR3 DNA sequence: TGCAGCGTTGAAGATCTCCGAGGACACCCCCAAGAGACCCAGTACTTC. Amino acids: CSVEDLRGHPQETQYF. Supplemented by reference TRBV29-1 and TRBJ2-5, the full variable domain reads SAVISQKPSRDICQRGTSLTIQCQVDSQVTMMFWYRQQPGQSLTLIATANQGSEATYESGFVIDKFPISRPNLTFSTLTVSNMSPEDSSIYLCSVEDLRGHPQETQYFGPGTRLLVL.

This clonotype was recorded at least ten times. The chain combines TRBV10-1 with TRBJ2-7; no clear D. The CDR3 length is 14 residues. The germline gives CDR1 WNHNN, CDR2 SYGVQD (reference sequence). Trimming cost V 3 bases and J 2 bases, with 11 bases left between them. The CDR3 region has the DNA TGCGCCAGCAGTGACCAAACACGTCCCTACGAGCAGTACTTC. It encodes CASSDQTRPYEQYF.

The V call is TRBV7-9, the J call TRBJ2-7; D gene uncertain. Germline assignment: CDR1 SEHNR and CDR2 FQNEAQ (reference sequence). V was clipped by 5 bases and J by 1 base, with 12 bases between them. The CDR3 runs 14 residues. The CDR3 loop is CASSGPLSSYEQYF. The CDR3 DNA reads TGTGCCAGCAGCGGCCCCTTGTCTTCCTACGAGCAGTACTTC.

This clonotype has at least ten counts. The rearrangement joins TRBV7-8 to TRBJ1-4, with D uncertain. The germline V gene has CDR1 SGHVS and CDR2 FQNEAQ. The CDR3 has 15 residues. Deletions cut 5 bases from V and 0 bases from J, with 10 bases between. The CDR3 spells CASSPSSATNEKLFF. The CDR3 DNA follows: TGTGCCAGCAGCCCCTCGAGTGCAACTAATGAAAAACTGTTTTTT.

This clonotype appeared a few times. The chain uses TRBV30 and TRBJ2-1; TRBD2 might be the D (6 bases). Germline V CDR1 and CDR2: GTSNPN, SVGIG (reference sequence). The ends were cut back, 0 bases at V and 9 bases at J, with 12 bases in the middle. The CDR3 length is 13 residues. The CDR3 loop reads CAWSVASGAEQFF. The CDR3 nucleotides read TGTGCCTGGAGTGTAGCCTCGGGAGCTGAGCAGTTCTTC.

This clonotype came up many times. The chain employs TRBV5-5 and TRBJ2-7; no clear D gene. The CDR3 is 12 amino acids. Deletions cut 2 bases from V and 5 bases from J, with 8 bases between. Germline CDR1 is SGHKS and CDR2 is YYEKEE (reference sequence). DNA for the CDR3: TGTGCCAGCAGCTTTACGGGCCACGAGCAGTACTTC. It translates to CASSFTGHEQYF.

Of note for this clonotype: Since no conserved phenylalanine or tryptophan closes the CDR3, a read error is the likely cause. This chain joins TRBV12-3 or TRBV12-4 and TRBJ1-2; TRBD1 aligns across 7 bases. This CDR3 region has 16 residues. The V and J ends lost 4 bases and 0 bases, in that order; junction bases with no gene match: 8. CDR3 in amino acids: CASSSSGTAANYGYTS. CDR3 in DNA: TGTGCCAGCAGTTCTTCCGGGACAGCAGCTAACTATGGCTACACCTCC.

As concerns this clonotype: This could be a read error, since a much larger clone is one nucleotide away. The chain is built from TRBV20-1 and TRBJ1-1; maybe TRBD1 (5 bases). Looked up from germline, CDR1 is DFQATT and CDR2 is SNEGSKA (reference sequence). The CDR3 sequence is 13 residues long. V was shortened by 6 bases and J by 1 base, with 12 bases between the two germline ends. CDR3 DNA: TGCAGTGCCCCGGGACCCTGGAACACTGAAGCTTTCTTT. Translation: CSAPGPWNTEAFF.

This clonotype was seen a handful of times. The genes are TRBV6-2 or TRBV6-3 and TRBJ2-7, with D perhaps TRBD1 (6 bases). The ends were cut back, 4 bases at V and 2 bases at J, with 18 bases in the middle. CDR3 size: 16 residues. The germline gives CDR1 MNHEY, CDR2 SVGEGT. The CDR3 DNA follows: TGTGCCAGCAGTTCCCAAGTTGGGACACTAGCCTACGAGCAGTACTTC. Protein sequence: CASSSQVGTLAYEQYF.

Turning to this clonotype: A much larger clone lies one base from this, so it may be a read error. V and J are TRBV27 and TRBJ1-1; D possibly corresponds to TRBD1 (6 bases). The CDR3 is 12 amino acids. The germline V gene has CDR1 MNHEY and CDR2 SMNVEV (reference sequence). The CDR3 coding sequence is TGTGCCTGCAGTTCACAGGGCACTGAAGCTTTCTTT. Residues: CACSSQGTEAFF.

This clonotype was picked up many times. The V call is TRBV12-3 or TRBV12-4, the J call TRBJ2-7, with 10 bases that match TRBD2. The CDR3 totals 17 residues. Trimming at V came to 2 bases and at J to 2 bases, leaving 9 bases not matched to a gene. The CDR3 nucleotides are TGTGCCAGCAGTTTAAGTAGCGGGAGGACCCGCCCCTACGAGCAGTACTTC. Translated: CASSLSSGRTRPYEQYF.

This clonotype has more than one count but fewer than ten. The chain employs TRBV2 and TRBJ2-1, with 14 positions matching TRBD2. This CDR3 is 17 amino acids long. Looked up from germline, CDR1 is SNHLY and CDR2 is FYNNEI. Trimming removed 6 bases from V and 3 bases from J; junction bases left unmatched: 7. The CDR3 DNA reads as TGTGCCAGCAGCCCGGGACTAGCGGGAGTCTTCTACAATGAGCAGTTCTTC. This gives the protein CASSPGLAGVFYNEQFF.

Note on this clonotype: The junction departs from the called germline gene at one end, perhaps through a read error. The CDR3 DNA reads as TGTGCCAGCAGCCAAGAAGAGCGTTACGCGCAGTACTTC. Protein product: CASSQEERYAQYF. V is TRBV3-1 and J is TRBJ2-7; no firm D call. The CDR3 consists of 13 residues. In germline, CDR1 is LGHDT, CDR2 YNNKEL (reference sequence).

V usage is TRBV19 and J usage is TRBJ2-2, with no clear D. The CDR3 covers 13 residues. Between the trimmed V and J ends, which lost 1 base and 2 bases, there was a span of 2 bases. Germline CDR1 and CDR2: LNHDA and SQIVND (reference sequence). In DNA form, the CDR3 reads TGTGCCAGTAGTATAGGAAACACCGGGGAGCTGTTTTTT. It is translated as CASSIGNTGELFF.

This clonotype was counted only a few times. The chain combines TRBV11-2 with TRBJ2-1; D is possibly TRBD1 (6 bases). CDR1 is SGHAT and CDR2 is FQNNGV in the germline V gene. The V end was cut by 0 bases, the J end by 2 bases, with 11 bases between. The CDR3 is 16 residues long. The CDR3: CASSLDMGQAYNEQFF. Here the CDR3 DNA reads TGTGCCAGCAGCTTAGATATGGGACAAGCCTACAATGAGCAGTTCTTC.

Worth noting for this clonotype: Possible read error: a much larger clone is one base away. This chain uses TRBV4-1 with TRBJ2-5; no firm D call. The V gene's germline CDR1 is MGHRA and CDR2 YSYEKL. The CDR3 is 12 residues long. CDR3 nucleotide sequence: TGCGCCAGCAGCCACCGGAAAGAGATCCAGTACTTC. This gives the protein CASSHRKEIQYF.

Of note for this clonotype: The junction does not match germline at one end; this may be a read error. The rearrangement uses TRBV27 and TRBJ1-2, with 7 bases that match TRBD1. CDR3 length: 13 residues. Per germline, CDR1 MNHEY and CDR2 SMNVEV (reference sequence). DNA of the CDR3: TGTGCCAGCAGTTTAGAGGGGGCTGGAGGCTACTCCTTC. Its translation: CASSLEGAGGYSF.

This clonotype was recorded at least ten times. The chain links TRBV4-1 to TRBJ2-5, with 7 bases lining up with TRBD2. The CDR3 sequence is 16 residues long. The germline gives CDR1 MGHRA, CDR2 YSYEKL. With V trimmed by 1 base and J by 0 bases, 5 bases remained unmatched. Here the CDR3 reads CASSQAAGPNQETQYF. DNA for the CDR3: TGCGCCAGCAGCCAAGCAGCGGGACCAAACCAAGAGACCCAGTACTTC.

This clonotype was seen repeatedly, ten times or more. The genes are TRBV28 and TRBJ2-2; D is perhaps TRBD1 (5 bases). The CDR3 has 15 amino acids. V lost 3 bases and J lost 6, with 14 bases in between. Germline-derived CDR1 and CDR2 are MDHEN and SYDVKM. The CDR3 sequence is CASSFLLKGAGELFF. CDR3 in DNA: TGTGCCAGCAGTTTCCTCTTGAAAGGGGCCGGGGAGCTGTTTTTT.